The clone carrying this T cell receptor (beta chain) was observed a handful of times. Its target is not known. The CDR3 consists of 10 residues. Trimming cost V 7 bases and J 2 bases, with 5 bases left between them. Germline CDR1 SQVTM, CDR2 ANQGSEA. The beta constant-region primer was an equimolar mix of two oligonucleotides covering TRBC1 and TRBC2. Nested alpha and beta constant-region primers with the SP2 primer drove four PCR rounds on ligated cDNA. A single record per CDR3 protein comes from TCRdb applying MiXCR to the UMI-ligation and nested PCR reads. Among 70,000 to 95,000 distinct CDR3 sequences listed, over 7% were seen once. The sample originates from a study of naive and memory T cell subsets. Study-wide points: TCR counts from RNA may reflect activation-linked expression changes. Over 95% of naive TCR sequences appeared only once after error correction, unlike memory subsets.

The sample comprised central memory CD4+ T cells from blood. The chain is built from TRBV29-1 and TRBJ2-5; either TRBD1 or TRBD2 may fit D (5 bases each). The source is a human donor in good health. The DNA for the CDR3 is TGCAGCGGGGGGCAAGAGACCCAGTACTTC. It translates to CSGGQETQYF.